What follows describes a single T cell receptor (beta chain). The target antigen is unknown. The source of the sample is a study of T cell responses to AZD1222 COVID-19 vaccine. General study results and limits: Reportedly, nearly half of unique spike TCRs recognized epitopes outside B.1.351/B.1.1.7 mutations.

TCRdb's copy holds only in-frame clones and misses some; the assay was immunoSEQ multiplex PCR. Among roughly 150,000 clones listed, around 88% were seen once. The V and J ends lost 5 bases and 1 base respectively, with 17 bases between them. Germline V lookup: CDR1 MDHEN, CDR2 SYDVKM. CDR3 length: 16 residues. This sequence joins TRBV28 and TRBJ1-1; no definite D call. Sequenced here: peripheral blood, sampled 28 days after the second AZD1222 dose. The receptor comes from an adult who received the AZD1222 COVID-19 vaccine. The CDR3: CASSPPVSAQNTEAFF. CDR3 nucleotides: TGTGCCAGCAGTCCCCCCGTATCGGCGCAGAACACTGAAGCTTTCTTT.